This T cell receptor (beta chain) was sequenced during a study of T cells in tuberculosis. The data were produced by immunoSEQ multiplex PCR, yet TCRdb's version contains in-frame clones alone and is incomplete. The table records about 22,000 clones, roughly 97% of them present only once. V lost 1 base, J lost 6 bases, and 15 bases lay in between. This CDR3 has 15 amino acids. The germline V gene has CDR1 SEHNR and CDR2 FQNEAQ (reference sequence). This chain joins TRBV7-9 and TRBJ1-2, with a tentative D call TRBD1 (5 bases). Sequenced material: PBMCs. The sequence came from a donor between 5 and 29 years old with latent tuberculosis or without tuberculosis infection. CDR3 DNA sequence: TGTGCCAGCAGCTTAGAAAGGGGCCCGGTCGATGGCTACACCTTC. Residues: CASSLERGPVDGYTF.